Below, 11 T cell receptor beta chains from the same sample are listed, as sequenced in a study of blood T cell repertoires in COVID-19. Some clones are missing from TCRdb's copy, which holds only in-frame ones; the method was immunoSEQ multiplex PCR. The profile covers 150,000 to 180,000 clones, with around three quarters appearing a single time and roughly 1.7% taken by the ten largest. What was sequenced was peripheral blood. The receptors here all came from an elderly man with acute or convalescent COVID-19.

This chain joins TRBV6-5 and TRBJ1-4, with a weak D call TRBD1 (5 bases). Trimming left V 8 bases short and J 7 bases short, with 17 bases between. The CDR3 is 14 amino acids. CDR1 MNHEY and CDR2 SVGAGI come from the germline V gene. The CDR3 spells CASRSGGVFEKLFF. CDR3 bases: TGTGCCAGCCGTAGCGGGGGGGTTTTTGAAAAACTGTTTTTT.

The CDR3 DNA follows: TGTGCCAGCAGTACCCAGGGGGGCAATCAGCCCCAGCATTTT. This translates into CASSTQGGNQPQHF. V usage is TRBV6-5 and J usage is TRBJ1-5; 7 bases are a match to TRBD1. Per germline, CDR1 MNHEY and CDR2 SVGAGI. The trim removed 5 bases at V and 2 bases at J, leaving 3 bases unmatched. CDR3 length: 14 amino acids.

The J gene is TRBJ1-2, the V gene TRBV12-3 or TRBV12-4, with D maybe TRBD1 (6 bases). The CDR3 is made up of 13 amino acids. V was cut by 3 bases and J by 7 bases, with 12 bases left in between. For the CDR3, the DNA is TGTGCCAGCAGTTTCCGGGGGGCGTTTGGCTACACCTTC. It encodes CASSFRGAFGYTF.

The chain has TRBV5-1 and TRBJ1-5; maybe TRBD1 (6 bases). Germline values: CDR1 SGHRS, CDR2 YFSETQ. Trimming shortened V by 4 bases and J by 6 bases, and 17 bases separated the two germline ends. The length of the CDR3 is 15 residues. The CDR3, as DNA: TGCGCCAGCAGCCGCGATTTGGGGGCAGGTCAGCCCCAGCATTTT. It yields the protein CASSRDLGAGQPQHF.

The chain employs TRBV4-1 and TRBJ1-4; 9 positions agree with TRBD1. Trimming at V came to 7 bases and at J to 7 bases, leaving 10 bases not matched to a gene. In germline, CDR1 is MGHRA, CDR2 YSYEKL. The length of the CDR3 is 15 residues. CDR3 coding DNA: TGCGCCAGCACCTACACCGGGACAGGGTCTGAAAAACTGTTTTTT. Translating gives CASTYTGTGSEKLFF.

This chain uses TRBV19 with TRBJ2-5; TRBD2 aligns across 15 bases. The germline gives CDR1 LNHDA, CDR2 SQIVND (reference sequence). The CDR3 runs to 16 residues. The trim removed 6 bases at V and 5 bases at J, leaving 7 bases unmatched. CDR3 region: CASSGTSGGPSETQYF. CDR3 sequence (DNA): TGTGCCAGTAGCGGGACTAGCGGGGGGCCGTCCGAGACCCAGTACTTC.

This clone was observed a handful of times. This sequence joins TRBV6-2 or TRBV6-3 and TRBJ2-3; D is possibly TRBD2 (5 bases). The ends were cut back, 4 bases at V and 3 bases at J, with 8 bases in the middle. There are 13 residues in the CDR3. Germline V gene sequence: CDR1 MNHEY, CDR2 SVGEGT. The CDR3 sequence: CASSLRETDTQYF. The DNA for the CDR3 is TGTGCCAGCAGTTTAAGGGAGACAGATACGCAGTATTTT.

The rearrangement uses TRBV6-5 and TRBJ2-7, with 7 bases lining up with TRBD1. V shed 7 bases, J shed 3 bases, and the junction held 3 bases outside the gene matches. The V gene's germline CDR1 is MNHEY and CDR2 SVGAGI. The CDR3 sequence is 12 residues long. The CDR3 nucleotides are TGTGCCAGCACTCGGGACAGCTACGAGCAGTACTTC. As protein: CASTRDSYEQYF.

V and J are TRBV9 and TRBJ1-3; TRBD1 aligns across 7 bases. Germline V gene sequence: CDR1 SGDLS, CDR2 YYNGEE. With V trimmed by 2 bases and J by 4 bases, 9 bases remained unmatched. The CDR3 extends over 16 amino acids. The CDR3, as DNA: TGTGCCAGCAGCGTCTTCGACAGGGTAGAGGGAAACACCATATATTTT. This gives the protein CASSVFDRVEGNTIYF.

This clone was counted between two and nine times. This chain joins TRBV7-8 and TRBJ2-5; no clear D. The CDR3 sequence is 14 residues long. V lost 2 bases to trimming and J lost 4 bases, with 11 bases between them. Germline V gene sequence: CDR1 SGHVS, CDR2 FQNEAQ. DNA of the CDR3: TGTGCCAGCAGCTTATCCGACTTTACAGAGACCCAGTACTTC. Translation: CASSLSDFTETQYF.

This clone was observed a handful of times. This chain joins TRBV27 and TRBJ2-1; possible D gene TRBD1, 6 bases. Germline loops: CDR1 MNHEY, CDR2 SMNVEV (reference sequence). Trimming took 3 bases from V and 6 from J, leaving 12 bases between them. The CDR3 covers 14 residues. This CDR3 reads CASSFLLDSNEQFF. Here the CDR3 DNA reads TGTGCCAGCAGTTTCCTCCTGGACAGCAATGAGCAGTTCTTC.